The source of this TCR beta chain is a study of cytomegalovirus exposure and HLA in healthy donors. Amplification used 60 Vbeta primers and 13 Jbeta primers. TCRdb's copy holds only in-frame clones and misses some; the assay was immunoSEQ multiplex PCR. The sample carries more than 70,000 clones, around 80% recorded once. This sequence was found in a man aged 45-65 years in good health and CMV-seropositive. The sample taken for sequencing was PBMCs.

CDR3 DNA: TGTGCCAGCAATCTAGCGCAGTATTTT. Encoded protein: CASNLAQYF. The chain joins TRBV6-1 to TRBJ2-3, with D unresolved. The CDR3 is made up of 9 amino acids. Germline V gene sequence: CDR1 MNHNS, CDR2 SASEGT. V lost 7 bases, J lost 10 bases, and 6 bases lay in between.